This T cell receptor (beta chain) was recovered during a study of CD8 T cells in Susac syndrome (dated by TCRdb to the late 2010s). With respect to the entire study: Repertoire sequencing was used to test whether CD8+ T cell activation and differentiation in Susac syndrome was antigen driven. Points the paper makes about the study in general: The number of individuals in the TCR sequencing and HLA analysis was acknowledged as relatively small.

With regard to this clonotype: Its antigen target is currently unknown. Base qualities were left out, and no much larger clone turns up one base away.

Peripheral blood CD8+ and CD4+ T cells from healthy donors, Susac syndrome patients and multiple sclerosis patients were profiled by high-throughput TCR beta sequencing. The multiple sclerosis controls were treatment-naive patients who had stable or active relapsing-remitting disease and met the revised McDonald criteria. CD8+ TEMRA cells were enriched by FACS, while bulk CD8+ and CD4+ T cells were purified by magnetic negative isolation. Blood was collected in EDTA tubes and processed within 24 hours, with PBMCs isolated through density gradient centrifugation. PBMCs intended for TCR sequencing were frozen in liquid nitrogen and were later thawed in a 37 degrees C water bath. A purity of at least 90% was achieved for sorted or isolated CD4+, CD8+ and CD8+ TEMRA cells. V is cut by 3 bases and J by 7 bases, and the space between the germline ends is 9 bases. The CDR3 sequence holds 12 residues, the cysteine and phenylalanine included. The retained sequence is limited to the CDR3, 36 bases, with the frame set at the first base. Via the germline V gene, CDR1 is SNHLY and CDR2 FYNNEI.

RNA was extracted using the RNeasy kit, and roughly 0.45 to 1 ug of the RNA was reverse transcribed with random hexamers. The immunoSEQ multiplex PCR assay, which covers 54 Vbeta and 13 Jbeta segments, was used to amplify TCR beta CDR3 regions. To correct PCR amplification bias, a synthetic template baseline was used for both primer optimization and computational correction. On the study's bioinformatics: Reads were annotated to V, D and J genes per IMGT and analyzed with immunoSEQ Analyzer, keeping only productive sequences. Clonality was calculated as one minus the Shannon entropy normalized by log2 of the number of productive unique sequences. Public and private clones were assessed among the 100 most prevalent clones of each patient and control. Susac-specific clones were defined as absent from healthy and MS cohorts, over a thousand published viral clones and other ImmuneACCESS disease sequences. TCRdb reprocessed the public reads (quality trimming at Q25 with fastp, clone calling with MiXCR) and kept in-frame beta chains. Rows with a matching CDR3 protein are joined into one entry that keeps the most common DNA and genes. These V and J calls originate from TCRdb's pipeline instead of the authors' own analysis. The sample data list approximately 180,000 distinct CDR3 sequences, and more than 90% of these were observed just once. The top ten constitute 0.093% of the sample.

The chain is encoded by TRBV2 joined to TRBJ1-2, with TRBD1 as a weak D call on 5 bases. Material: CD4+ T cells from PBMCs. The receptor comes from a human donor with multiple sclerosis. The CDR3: CASSDRVPGYTF. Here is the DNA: TGTGCCAGCAGTGACAGGGTTCCTGGCTACACCTTC.